These T cell receptor beta chains were read from a single sample in a study of technical replicates of blood from a handful of donors. The repertoire was sequenced with immunoSEQ multiplex PCR; TCRdb's copy has only in-frame clones and lacks some. This sample has over 70,000 clones, with 92% found just once. The sequencing sample was made of T cells isolated from PBMCs. These receptors originate from a human donor in good health. The CDR3 runs from the conserved cysteine through the conserved F or W. The D gene is left open where the match is weak. Some rows have no size entry. The others give once, few or many, or a class for an expanded clone.

J gene | clone size | D gene | V gene | CDR3 protein | CDR3 DNA
TRBJ1-3 | once | NA | TRBV5-4 | CASSLADSRNTIYF | TGTGCCAGCAGCTTGGCGGACAGCCGAAACACCATATATTTT
TRBJ2-4 | NA | NA | TRBV29-1 | CSVGTGWDKNIQYF | TGCAGCGTTGGGACGGGATGGGACAAAAACATTCAGTACTTC
TRBJ2-5 | NA | NA | TRBV11-3 | CASSSARGYQETQYF | TGTGCCAGCAGCTCCGCCCGGGGATACCAAGAGACCCAGTACTTC
TRBJ2-1 | NA | TRBD2 | TRBV11-2 | CASSLDSGSWYNEQFF | TGTGCCAGCAGCTTGGATAGCGGGAGTTGGTACAATGAGCAGTTCTTC
TRBJ2-2 | NA | NA | TRBV2 | CASRFFANTGELFF | TGTGCCAGCAGGTTTTTCGCGAACACCGGGGAGCTGTTTTTT
TRBJ1-2 | NA | NA | TRBV18 | CATSRGYGYTF | TGTGCCACTTCTCGGGGATATGGCTACACCTTC
TRBJ2-7 | NA | TRBD1 | TRBV6-6 | CASSSGQGAYEQYF | TGTGCCAGCAGCTCGGGACAGGGGGCATACGAGCAGTACTTC
TRBJ2-7 | NA | TRBD2 | TRBV6-6 | CATGLAYYEQYF | TGTGCCACCGGACTAGCGTATTACGAGCAGTACTTC
TRBJ2-1 | NA | TRBD2 | TRBV30 | CAWSGGGWTGTSNEQFF | TGTGCCTGGAGTGGGGGTGGGTGGACCGGGACTAGCAATGAGCAGTTCTTC
TRBJ1-1 | NA | NA | TRBV7-9 | CASSRDSYTEAFF | TGTGCCAGCAGCCGGGACTCCTACACTGAAGCTTTCTTT
TRBJ2-1 | NA | NA | TRBV27 | CASSLFGGLNEQFF | TGTGCCAGCAGTTTATTTGGAGGGTTGAATGAGCAGTTCTTC